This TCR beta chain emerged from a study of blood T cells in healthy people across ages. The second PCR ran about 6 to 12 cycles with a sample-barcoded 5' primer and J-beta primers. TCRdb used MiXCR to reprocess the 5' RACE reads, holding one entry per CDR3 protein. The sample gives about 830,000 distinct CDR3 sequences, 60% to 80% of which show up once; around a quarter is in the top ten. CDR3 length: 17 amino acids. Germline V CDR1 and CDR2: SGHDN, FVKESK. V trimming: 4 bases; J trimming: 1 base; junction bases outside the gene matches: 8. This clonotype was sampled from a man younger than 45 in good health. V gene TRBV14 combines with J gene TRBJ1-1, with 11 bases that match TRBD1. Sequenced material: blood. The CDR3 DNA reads TGTGCCAGCAGCCCCGGGACAGGGGGGGCGACGAACACTGAAGCTTTCTTT. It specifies CASSPGTGGATNTEAFF.